This T cell receptor beta chain was profiled in a study of cytomegalovirus exposure and HLA in healthy donors. Looking at the study overall: When fewer than 500 donors were genotyped, approximately 80% of them were found to fall in the Caucasian-associated ancestry cluster. Findings and caveats of the study: According to reports, the classifier identified cytomegalovirus status with high specificity and sensitivity.

Use of 60 Vbeta and 13 Jbeta primers characterized the PCR. TCRdb's table, derived via immunoSEQ multiplex PCR, lists solely in-frame clones and lacks some. Found here are under 200,000 clones, approximately 86% of them singletons; the top ten hold under 2%. The length of the CDR3 is 13 residues. Germline V gene data show CDR1 as LGHNA and CDR2 as YNFKEQ. V was clipped by 4 bases and J by 3 bases, with 9 bases between them. In regard to this clone: Its target is not known.

Sequencing was performed on PBMCs. The source is a woman aged 18-35 years in good health and CMV-seronegative. The rearrangement uses TRBV4-2 and TRBJ1-1; D ambiguous. CDR3 region: CASSPSEYTEAFF. The CDR3 DNA follows: TGTGCCAGCAGCCCTTCGGAGTACACTGAAGCTTTCTTT.